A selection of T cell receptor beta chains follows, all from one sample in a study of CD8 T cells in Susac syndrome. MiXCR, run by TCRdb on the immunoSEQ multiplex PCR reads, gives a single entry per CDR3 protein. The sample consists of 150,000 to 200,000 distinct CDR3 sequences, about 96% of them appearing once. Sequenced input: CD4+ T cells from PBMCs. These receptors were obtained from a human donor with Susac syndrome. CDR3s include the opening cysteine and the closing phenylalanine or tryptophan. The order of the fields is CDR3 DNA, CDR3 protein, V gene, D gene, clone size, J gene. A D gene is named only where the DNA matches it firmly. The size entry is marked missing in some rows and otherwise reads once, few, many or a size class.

TGTGCCTGGAGTGTATCTAGCGGGAGTCCGGATACGCAGTATTTT | CAWSVSSGSPDTQYF | TRBV30 | TRBD2 | once | TRBJ2-3
TGCAGCGTTCAACGGGACAAGAATGGCTACACCTTC | CSVQRDKNGYTF | TRBV29-1 | NA | NA | TRBJ1-2
TGTGCCAGCAGCCACGGGGATATCACCGGGGAGCTGTTTTTT | CASSHGDITGELFF | TRBV6-5 | NA | NA | TRBJ2-2
TGTGCCAGCAGCCCCCGTGGAGTGTCTTACAATGAGCAGTTCTTC | CASSPRGVSYNEQFF | TRBV7-9 | NA | NA | TRBJ2-1
TGCGCCAGCAGCCAAGCTGGGGCCTCTGGAAACACCATATATTTT | CASSQAGASGNTIYF | TRBV4-3 | NA | NA | TRBJ1-3
TGTGCCAGCAGCTTGGGGGACAATGAGCAGTTCTTC | CASSLGDNEQFF | TRBV5-6 | NA | NA | TRBJ2-1
TGTGCCAGCAGCGTAGGCTGGGGGGCAGAATTACGCTCTGGGGCCAACGTCCTGACTTTC | CASSVGWGAELRSGANVLTF | TRBV9 | NA | NA | TRBJ2-6
TGTGCCAGCAGTGAAGCGGATCGGCGGGAGACCCAGTACTTC | CASSEADRRETQYF | TRBV2 | NA | once | TRBJ2-5
TGTGCCAGCAGCTTAACAGGGTATGGCTACACCTTC | CASSLTGYGYTF | TRBV7-9 | NA | few | TRBJ1-2
TGCAGCGTTGTCAGGAGTGAAAAACTGTTTTTT | CSVVRSEKLFF | TRBV29-1 | NA | NA | TRBJ1-4
TGTGCCAGCAGTCTGACGGGACACTTCAATCAGCCCCAGCATTTT | CASSLTGHFNQPQHF | TRBV2 | NA | NA | TRBJ1-5
TGTGCCAGCAGGCTACCCGGGACAGCCTACAATGAGCAGTTCTTC | CASRLPGTAYNEQFF | TRBV28 | TRBD1 | NA | TRBJ2-1
TGTGCCAGCAGTGCTTGGGACAGGGAGAACACCGGGGAGCTGTTTTTT | CASSAWDRENTGELFF | TRBV25-1 | TRBD1 | once | TRBJ2-2
TGTGCCAGCAGCCCGACCCCGGAACGAGCCGCTAACTATGGCTACACCTTC | CASSPTPERAANYGYTF | TRBV4-2 | NA | NA | TRBJ1-2
TGTGCCAGCAGAAGTGGGGCCGCCCTCCCCAGCGGGACCCAGTACTTC | CASRSGAALPSGTQYF | TRBV2 | NA | NA | TRBJ2-5
TGTGCCAGCAGCGGAATCATGAACACTGAAGCTTTCTTT | CASSGIMNTEAFF | TRBV28 | NA | NA | TRBJ1-1
TGTGCCAGCACCGCCGATTACGAGCAGTACTTC | CASTADYEQYF | TRBV2 | NA | NA | TRBJ2-7
TGTGCCAGCAGTTTTTCGGGGAATTTGAACAATGAGCAGTTCTTC | CASSFSGNLNNEQFF | TRBV28 | NA | NA | TRBJ2-1
TGTGCCAGCAGTTACTCGAGGGTAGCGGGAGGGTGGGAGCAGTTCTTC | CASSYSRVAGGWEQFF | TRBV6-2/TRBV6-3 | TRBD2 | once | TRBJ2-1
TGTGCCTGGAGTCATCATGCGGCGAGAGAGACCCAGTACTTC | CAWSHHAARETQYF | TRBV30 | NA | NA | TRBJ2-5
TGTGCCAGCAGCTTTTCGGGACTTAACACCGGGGAGCTGTTTTTT | CASSFSGLNTGELFF | TRBV5-4 | NA | NA | TRBJ2-2
TGTGCCAGCTCAGGTCGGGAGCCCGAAGAGACCCAGTACTTC | CASSGREPEETQYF | TRBV18 | NA | NA | TRBJ2-5
TGTGCCAGCAGGCGGGGCAATGAGCAGTTCTTC | CASRRGNEQFF | TRBV12-3/TRBV12-4 | NA | NA | TRBJ2-1
TGTGCCAGCTCACCATCCTCAGGGACCTTGGAAGGCTACACCTTC | CASSPSSGTLEGYTF | TRBV18 | NA | NA | TRBJ1-2
TGTGCCACCATGGGCCTTTCACAAAACATTCAGTACTTC | CATMGLSQNIQYF | TRBV15 | NA | NA | TRBJ2-4
TGCGCCAGCAACGGGGGTGCGGGATACAATGAGCAGTTCTTC | CASNGGAGYNEQFF | TRBV5-1 | NA | NA | TRBJ2-1
TGCAGCGTTGAGGATCCCCGGGGGCGGACCTACAATGAGCAGTTCTTC | CSVEDPRGRTYNEQFF | TRBV29-1 | NA | NA | TRBJ2-1
TGCGCCAGCAGCCAAGTAGGGGCCTCCTACAATGAGCAGTTCTTC | CASSQVGASYNEQFF | TRBV4-1 | NA | NA | TRBJ2-1
TGTGCCAGCAGCTTAGCGCCGGGAGCGGGGGTGTCAGATACGCAGTATTTT | CASSLAPGAGVSDTQYF | TRBV7-2 | TRBD2 | NA | TRBJ2-3